Reported below is one TCR beta chain. Its target is not known. Primers for the PCR totalled 60 Vbeta and 13 Jbeta. TCRdb's table, derived via immunoSEQ multiplex PCR, lists solely in-frame clones and lacks some. The repertoire holds 140,000 to 150,000 clones, with about 84% as singletons. Per the germline V gene, CDR1 is SGHRS and CDR2 is YFSETQ. The V end lost 6 bases, the J end lost 3 bases, and 13 bases lay between the germline ends. The CDR3 covers 14 residues. The data were obtained in a study of cytomegalovirus exposure and HLA in healthy donors. Study outcomes and limitations: Later analysis found that TCR beta chains associated with HLA were more clonally expanded than other, equally common chains. The authors excluded some V segments, including TRBV6-2 and TRBV6-3, as indistinguishable. HLA-A and HLA-B allele assignments for most subjects were reportedly predicted accurately using TCR beta sequences.

This TCR derives from a woman aged 18-35 years in good health and CMV-seropositive. The V call is TRBV5-1, the J call TRBJ2-1; no clear D. The specimen sequenced was PBMCs. CDR3 nucleotide sequence: TGCGCCAGCACTGGGCAGGTCCGCTACAATGAGCAGTTCTTC. As protein: CASTGQVRYNEQFF.